This TCR beta chain was obtained from a study of CD8+ T cells in alopecia areata. After isolation, RNA underwent reverse transcription to generate cDNA as the sequencing template. Profiling relied on immunoSEQ multiplex PCR, and the TCRdb table lists in-frame clones only, not all of them. The table lists roughly 200,000 clones, around half of them singletons, with about a tenth in the top ten. Treatment meaning: oral pan-JAK inhibitor, 5-10 mg twice daily. The TCR sequence derives from a human donor with alopecia areata. This specimen consisted of CD8+ T cells sorted from blood, obtained at week 24, from a patient treated with tofacitinib.

The CDR3 protein is CATSRGGDEQFF. The CDR3 region has the DNA TGTGCCACCAGCAGAGGAGGCGATGAGCAGTTCTTC. The chain is built from TRBV15 and TRBJ2-1; no clear D. V gave up 1 base and J gave up 8 bases, with 6 bases separating them. The CDR3 consists of 12 residues. Germline assignment: CDR1 LNHNV and CDR2 YYDKDF (reference sequence).